This T cell receptor (beta chain) emerged from a study of graft-versus-host responses after intestinal transplantation. Across the study: Transplantation in recipients was multivisceral, liver-intestinal, or isolated intestinal. Each patient got anti-thymocyte globulin induction, then tacrolimus and steroids for around three years.

Intraepithelial plus lamina propria lymphocytes were released by processing graft tissue. Using immunoSEQ multiplex PCR, the repertoire was profiled, and TCRdb retains in-frame clones only, with some absent. Here the sample spans about 15,000 clones, 55% to 75% being singletons. This CDR3 spans 14 amino acids. The V gene's germline CDR1 is SGHNT and CDR2 YYREEE (reference sequence). Trimming shortened V by 4 bases and J by 3 bases, and 13 bases separated the two germline ends. Broader study findings: GvH clonotypes were identified within recipient marrow, with a subset emerging first in ileum or blood.

About this clone: The target antigen is unknown.

This receptor was obtained from a human patient who received an intestinal transplant, so some T cells may come from the graft donor. The chain recombines TRBV5-4 with TRBJ1-2; D ambiguous. The specimen was ileum tissue, collected approximately 780 days after intestinal transplantation. CDR3: CASSPRFGDYGYTF. The CDR3 bases are TGTGCCAGCAGCCCTCGATTCGGCGACTATGGCTACACCTTC.